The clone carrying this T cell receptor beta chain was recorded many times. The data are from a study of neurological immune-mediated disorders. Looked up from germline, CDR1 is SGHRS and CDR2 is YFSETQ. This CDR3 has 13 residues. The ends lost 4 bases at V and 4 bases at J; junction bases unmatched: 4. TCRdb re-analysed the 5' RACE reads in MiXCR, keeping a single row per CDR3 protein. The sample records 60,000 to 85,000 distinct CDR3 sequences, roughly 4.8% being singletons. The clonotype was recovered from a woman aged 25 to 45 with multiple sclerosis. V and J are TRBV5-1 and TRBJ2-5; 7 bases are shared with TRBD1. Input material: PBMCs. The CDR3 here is CASSPGTAETQYF. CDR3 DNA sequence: TGCGCCAGCAGCCCGGGGACAGCAGAGACCCAGTACTTC.